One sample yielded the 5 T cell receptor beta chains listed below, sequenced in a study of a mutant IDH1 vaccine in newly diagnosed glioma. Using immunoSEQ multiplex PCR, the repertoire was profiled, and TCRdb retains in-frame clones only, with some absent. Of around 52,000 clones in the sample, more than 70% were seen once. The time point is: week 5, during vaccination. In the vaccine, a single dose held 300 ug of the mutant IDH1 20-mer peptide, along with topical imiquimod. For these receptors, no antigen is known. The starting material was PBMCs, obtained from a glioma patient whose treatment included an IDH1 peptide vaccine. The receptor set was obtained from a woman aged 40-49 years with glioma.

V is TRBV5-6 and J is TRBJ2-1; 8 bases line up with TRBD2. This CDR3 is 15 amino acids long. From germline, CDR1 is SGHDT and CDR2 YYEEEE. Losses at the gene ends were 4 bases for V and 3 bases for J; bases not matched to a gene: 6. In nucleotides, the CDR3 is TGTGCCAGCAGCCGCGGGACTAGTCGCTACAATGAGCAGTTCTTC. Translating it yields CASSRGTSRYNEQFF.

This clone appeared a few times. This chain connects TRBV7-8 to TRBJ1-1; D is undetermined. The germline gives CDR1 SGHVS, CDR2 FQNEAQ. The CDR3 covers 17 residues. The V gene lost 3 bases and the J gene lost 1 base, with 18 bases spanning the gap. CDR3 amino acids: CASSFRRAPWGNTEAFF. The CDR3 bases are TGTGCCAGCAGCTTCCGCCGGGCCCCCTGGGGGAACACTGAAGCTTTCTTT. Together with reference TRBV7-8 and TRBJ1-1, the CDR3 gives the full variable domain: GAGVSQSPRYKVAKRGQDVALRCDPISGHVSLFWYQQALGQGPEFLTYFQNEAQLDKSGLPSDRFFAERPEGSVSTLKIQRTQQEDSAVYLCASSFRRAPWGNTEAFFGQGTRLTVV.

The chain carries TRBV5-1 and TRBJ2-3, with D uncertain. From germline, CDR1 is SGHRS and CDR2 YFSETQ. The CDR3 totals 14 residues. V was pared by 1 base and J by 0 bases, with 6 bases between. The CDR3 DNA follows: TGCGCCAGCAGCTTGCAGACTAGCACAGATACGCAGTATTTT. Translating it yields CASSLQTSTDTQYF. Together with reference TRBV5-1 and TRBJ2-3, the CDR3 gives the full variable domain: KAGVTQTPRYLIKTRGQQVTLSCSPISGHRSVSWYQQTPGQGLQFLFEYFSETQRNKGNFPGRFSGRQFSNSRSEMNVSTLELGDSALYLCASSLQTSTDTQYFGPGTRLTVL.

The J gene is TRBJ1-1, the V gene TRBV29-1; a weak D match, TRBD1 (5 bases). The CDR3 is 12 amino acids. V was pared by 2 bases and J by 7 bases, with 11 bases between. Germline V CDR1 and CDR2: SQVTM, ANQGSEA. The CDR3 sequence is CSVESGPVEAFF. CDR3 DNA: TGCAGCGTTGAATCGGGACCGGTTGAAGCTTTCTTT.

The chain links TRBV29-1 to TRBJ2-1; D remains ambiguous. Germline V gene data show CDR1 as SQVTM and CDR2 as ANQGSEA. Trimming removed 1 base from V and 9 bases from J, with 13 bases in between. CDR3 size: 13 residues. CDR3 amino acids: CSVEALLWGEQFF. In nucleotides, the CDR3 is TGCAGCGTTGAAGCCCTCCTCTGGGGTGAGCAGTTCTTC.